One sample yielded the 25 T cell receptor beta chains listed below, sequenced in a study of OX40 agonist ivuxolimab in advanced cancers. Some clones are missing from TCRdb's copy, which holds only in-frame ones; the method was immunoSEQ multiplex PCR. The sample yields some 86,000 clones, around 94% seen once. The specimen comprised CD4+ or CD8+ T cells sorted from blood, sampled in a trial of the OX40 agonist ivuxolimab. The receptors shown here come from an adult with an advanced solid tumor such as melanoma, head and neck, liver or kidney cancer.

The J gene is TRBJ1-2, the V gene TRBV6-1; D is undetermined. V lost 2 bases and J lost 8, with 6 bases in between. CDR3 length: 11 residues. The V gene's germline CDR1 is MNHNS and CDR2 SASEGT. The CDR3 DNA reads TGTGCCAGCAGTGAATTAGGGGGCTACACCTTC. The encoded protein is CASSELGGYTF.

The V and J genes are TRBV19 and TRBJ2-5; unclear D gene. The CDR3 covers 13 residues. Trimming removed 3 bases at V and 1 base at J, with 6 bases between. Germline V gene lookup returns CDR1 LNHDA and CDR2 SQIVND (reference sequence). The CDR3, as DNA: TGTGCCAGTAGTATTTATCTCCAAGAGACCCAGTACTTC. Protein sequence: CASSIYLQETQYF.

The V call is TRBV5-4, the J call TRBJ1-2; D is unclear. The germline V gene has CDR1 SGHNT and CDR2 YYREEE (reference sequence). The ends were cut back, 0 bases at V and 8 bases at J, with 14 bases in the middle. This CDR3 contains 14 residues. The CDR3 sequence: CASSLERPPGGYTF. CDR3 in DNA: TGTGCCAGCAGCTTGGAAAGGCCCCCGGGGGGCTACACCTTC.

The chain couples TRBV27 to TRBJ1-2; D gene unclear. CDR3 length: 13 residues. The germline V and J ends were trimmed by 5 bases and 2 bases, with 9 bases remaining between them. Germline assignment: CDR1 MNHEY and CDR2 SMNVEV (reference sequence). The CDR3 DNA sequence: TGTGCCAGCAGTATTGGCACCAACTATGGCTACACCTTC. It translates to CASSIGTNYGYTF.

Here the CDR3 DNA reads TGTGCCAGCAGTTTGACTAGCGGGGGTTTCTACGAGCAGTACTTC. It is translated as CASSLTSGGFYEQYF. The rearrangement links TRBV27 to TRBJ2-7, with TRBD2 identical over 12 bases. The germline V gene has CDR1 MNHEY and CDR2 SMNVEV (reference sequence). The CDR3 loop spans 15 amino acids. With 3 bases clipped from V and 3 bases from J, the junction kept 3 bases outside the gene matches.

The genes are TRBV27 and TRBJ1-6, with D unresolved. This CDR3 comprises 17 residues. Between the trimmed V and J ends, which lost 6 bases and 0 bases, there was a span of 15 bases. The germline V gene has CDR1 MNHEY and CDR2 SMNVEV (reference sequence). The CDR3: CASRGYQEDSYNSPLHF. The CDR3 DNA is TGTGCCAGCAGGGGTTATCAGGAGGACTCCTATAATTCACCCCTCCACTTT.

The V gene is TRBV15, the J gene TRBJ2-7; D may be TRBD2 (6 bases). CDR1 is LNHNV and CDR2 is YYDKDF in the germline V gene (reference sequence). V dropped 0 bases and J dropped 2 bases, with 14 bases sitting between them. CDR3 length: 16 amino acids. The CDR3 DNA reads as TGTGCCACCAGCAGAGATCAACTAGCCGGGACCTACGAGCAGTACTTC. It translates to CATSRDQLAGTYEQYF.

V and J are TRBV27 and TRBJ2-7; maybe TRBD1 (5 bases). This CDR3 region has 13 residues. CDR1 and CDR2 (germline): MNHEY, SMNVEV (reference sequence). With 0 bases removed from V and 6 bases from J, the gap between germline ends came to 9 bases. The CDR3 reads CASSLSGAREQYF. The CDR3 nucleotides are TGTGCCAGCAGTTTATCAGGGGCCCGCGAGCAGTACTTC.

The V and J genes are TRBV4-3 and TRBJ2-7; possible D gene TRBD1, 5 bases. Trimming removed 3 bases from V and 2 bases from J, with 8 bases in between. The CDR3 totals 13 residues. Germline V gene data show CDR1 as LGHNA and CDR2 as YSLEER. This CDR3 is CASSHGRAYEQYF. In DNA, the CDR3 is TGCGCCAGCAGCCACGGCAGGGCCTACGAGCAGTACTTC.

The chain carries TRBV5-4 and TRBJ2-5; D not resolved. The V end lost 0 bases, the J end lost 4 bases, and 1 base lay between the germline ends. This CDR3 spans 11 amino acids. CDR1 and CDR2 from the germline V gene are SGHNT and YYREEE (reference sequence). The CDR3 DNA reads as TGTGCCAGCAGCTTGGCAGAGACCCAGTACTTC. It yields the protein CASSLAETQYF.

For the CDR3, the DNA is TGTGCCAGCAGTTTGGCGGGGAGGAGCAATCAGCCCCAGCATTTT. Translating it yields CASSLAGRSNQPQHF. The gene calls are TRBV28 and TRBJ1-5; D remains unclear. The CDR3 is 15 residues long. CDR1 and CDR2 (germline): MDHEN, SYDVKM. The V end lost 3 bases, the J end lost 1 base, and 10 bases lay between the germline ends. The full variable domain, with the rest looked up from reference TRBV28 and TRBJ1-5, is DVKVTQSSRYLVKRTGEKVFLECVQDMDHENMFWYRQDPGLGLRLIYFSYDVKMKEKGDIPEGYSVSREKKERFSLILESASTNQTSMYLCASSLAGRSNQPQHFGDGTRLSIL.

V gene TRBV4-1 combines with J gene TRBJ2-7, with D perhaps matching TRBD1 (6 bases). Germline values: CDR1 MGHRA, CDR2 YSYEKL. The CDR3 is 14 amino acids. Between the trimmed V and J ends, which lost 0 bases and 3 bases, there was a span of 9 bases. CDR3 in DNA: TGCGCCAGCAGCCAAGATGGCAGGGGCTACGAGCAGTACTTC. It codes for CASSQDGRGYEQYF.

This chain connects TRBV27 to TRBJ2-7, with D unresolved. The CDR3 runs 13 residues. Germline CDR1 is MNHEY and CDR2 is SMNVEV (reference sequence). The V gene lost 2 bases and the J gene lost 1 base, with 6 bases spanning the gap. The CDR3 region is CASSLGHSYEQYF. The CDR3 DNA follows: TGTGCCAGCAGTTTAGGGCATTCCTACGAGCAGTACTTC.

This chain joins TRBV9 and TRBJ1-2; no firm D call. V dropped 3 bases and J dropped 3 bases, with 18 bases sitting between them. The germline V gene encodes CDR1 SGDLS and CDR2 YYNGEE. The CDR3 has 16 amino acids. The CDR3 coding sequence is TGTGCCAGCAGCGCCTACCGGGCCCCGGAGGACTATGGCTACACCTTC. Its translation: CASSAYRAPEDYGYTF.

The chain recombines TRBV27 with TRBJ1-2, with 9 bases aligning to TRBD1. CDR3 size: 13 residues. Germline V CDR1 and CDR2: MNHEY, SMNVEV (reference sequence). V shed 2 bases and J 5 bases; nucleotides not matched to a gene: 0. The CDR3 region is CASSLGTGYGYTF. CDR3 in DNA: TGTGCCAGCAGTTTAGGGACAGGGTATGGCTACACCTTC.

J is TRBJ2-7 and V is TRBV7-2; 7 bases are a match to TRBD2. The length of the CDR3 is 16 residues. The junction had 11 bases not matched to a gene; V was cut back by 2 bases and J by 4 bases. Germline V gene sequence: CDR1 SGHTA, CDR2 FQGNSA. CDR3 protein: CASSLLGGNGLYEQYF. The CDR3 DNA reads TGTGCCAGCAGCTTACTCGGGGGGAACGGGCTGTACGAGCAGTACTTC.

The V and J genes are TRBV7-9 and TRBJ2-5, with D tentatively TRBD1 (5 bases). V lost 2 bases and J 4 bases, leaving 14 bases between the germline ends. Germline lookup yields CDR1 SEHNR and CDR2 FQNEAQ (reference sequence). The CDR3 is made up of 15 amino acids. The CDR3 spells CASSLITGRAETQYF. CDR3 DNA sequence: TGTGCCAGCAGCTTAATCACCGGCAGGGCAGAGACCCAGTACTTC. Complete variable domain (other parts from reference TRBV7-9 and TRBJ2-5): DTGVSQNPRHKITKRGQNVTFRCDPISEHNRLYWYRQTLGQGPEFLTYFQNEAQLEKSRLLSDRFSAERPKGSFSTLEIQRTEQGDSAMYLCASSLITGRAETQYFGPGTRLLVL.

The chain carries TRBV5-1 and TRBJ2-7, with TRBD2 matching over 7 bases. This CDR3 comprises 15 residues. The germline CDR1 and CDR2 sequences are SGHRS and YFSETQ. With 4 bases clipped from V and 4 bases from J, the junction kept 11 bases outside the gene matches. Written as DNA, the CDR3 is TGCGCCAGCAGCCAATCGGCGGGAGAATGGTACGAGCAGTACTTC. Translation: CASSQSAGEWYEQYF.

Comment on this clone: A junction boundary mismatches the germline segment, possibly from a read error. The V call is TRBV7-9, the J call TRBJ2-7; 8 bases are shared with TRBD1. Germline values: CDR1 SEHNR, CDR2 FQNEAQ (reference sequence). The CDR3 runs to 11 residues. The CDR3 region is CASSLGRDRTF. The CDR3 bases are TGTGCCAGCAGCTTAGGTAGGGACAGGACCTTC.

The V and J genes are TRBV7-2 and TRBJ2-7; 8 bases match TRBD2. Germline-derived CDR1 and CDR2 are SGHTA and FQGNSA. This CDR3 is 15 amino acids long. The junction had 10 bases not matched to a gene; V was cut back by 5 bases and J by 4 bases. This CDR3 reads CASSPRYSGIYEQYF. In DNA, the CDR3 is TGTGCCAGCAGCCCCCGTTATAGCGGGATATACGAGCAGTACTTC.

The chain employs TRBV6-5 and TRBJ2-2; the D gene is possibly TRBD2 (7 bases). The ends were cut back, 1 base at V and 4 bases at J, with 10 bases in the middle. This CDR3 is 15 amino acids long. In germline, CDR1 is MNHEY, CDR2 SVGAGI. CDR3: CASSYWEGVTGELFF. CDR3 bases: TGTGCCAGCAGTTACTGGGAGGGGGTCACCGGGGAGCTGTTTTTT.

V is TRBV6-1 and J is TRBJ2-7; D is perhaps TRBD1 (6 bases). V was clipped by 0 bases and J by 6 bases, with 6 bases between them. The CDR3 runs 12 residues. CDR1 MNHNS and CDR2 SASEGT come from the germline V gene. CDR3 nucleotide sequence: TGTGCCAGCAGTGAAGCAGGGGGCGAGCAGTACTTC. Translating gives CASSEAGGEQYF.

This clone was seen only once. The chain carries TRBV5-4 and TRBJ1-4, with D possibly TRBD1 on 5 matching bases. The V gene's germline CDR1 is SGHNT and CDR2 YYREEE (reference sequence). The CDR3 contains 15 residues. V was clipped by 3 bases and J by 4 bases, with 13 bases between them. CDR3 sequence (DNA): TGTGCCAGCAGCTCGCGAGGAGGGGATAATGAAAAACTGTTTTTT. It specifies CASSSRGGDNEKLFF.

The chain links TRBV6-5 to TRBJ2-2; D ambiguous. Trimming removed 5 bases from V and 6 bases from J, with 10 bases in between. The germline V gene has CDR1 MNHEY and CDR2 SVGAGI. The CDR3 contains 13 residues. In DNA, the CDR3 is TGTGCCAGCAGTCTGCTTAGGCCCGGGGAGCTGTTTTTT. Amino acids: CASSLLRPGELFF.

CDR3 DNA: TGTGCCAGTAGTGCACACCCCCAGACTCCCTTTTTCTACGAGCAGTACTTC. It translates to CASSAHPQTPFFYEQYF. The rearrangement joins TRBV19 to TRBJ2-7, with no clear D. Germline V gene sequence: CDR1 LNHDA, CDR2 SQIVND (reference sequence). The V gene lost 5 bases and the J gene lost 3 bases, with 23 bases spanning the gap. The length of the CDR3 is 17 residues.